These T cell receptor beta chains were read from a single sample in a study of tumor-infiltrating lymphocytes in oesophageal squamous cell carcinoma. From the PCR reads, TCRdb called clonotypes with MiXCR, one entry per CDR3 protein. The repertoire holds more than 9,500 distinct CDR3 sequences, with roughly 55% as singletons. The sample consisted of esophageal tumor tissue. All receptors come from a female donor with esophageal squamous cell carcinoma. CDR3s include the opening cysteine and the closing phenylalanine or tryptophan. A D gene is named only where the DNA matches it firmly. A clone size is listed for some rows: how often the clone was seen (once, few, many), or a class if it is expanded.

>NA|NA|TRBV7-6|TRBJ2-5
TGTGCCAGCAGCTTAGCGGGGGGCGTCCTTCAAGAGACCCAGTACTTC
CASSLAGGVLQETQYF
>TRBD2|NA|TRBV7-6|TRBJ2-1
TGTGCCAGCAGCTCCCATCCTAGCGGGAGTGGCAATGAGCAGTTCTTC
CASSSHPSGSGNEQFF
>TRBD2|NA|TRBV7-2|TRBJ2-5
TGTGCCAGCAGCTTAGTTCGGGGGGGCCGGGCGAGGACCCAGTACTTC
CASSLVRGGRARTQYF
>NA|NA|TRBV7-6|TRBJ2-1
TGTGCCAGCAGTCCCACTAGCTACGATGAGCAGTTCTTC
CASSPTSYDEQFF
>NA|once|TRBV7-9|TRBJ1-1
TGTGCCAGCAGCTTAGGAACGACAGGGAACACTGAAGCTTTCTTT
CASSLGTTGNTEAFF
>NA|NA|TRBV11-2|TRBJ2-2
TGTGCCAGCAGCTTACGCGGTGGCTGGGAGAACACCGGGGAGCTGTTTTTT
CASSLRGGWENTGELFF
>TRBD2|many|TRBV6-1|TRBJ2-7
TGTGCCAGCAGCCGGGAGGGCTACGAGCAGTACTTC
CASSREGYEQYF
>TRBD1|NA|TRBV7-2|TRBJ2-1
TGTGCCAGCAGCTGGACAGGGGGAGGAAGCGGGGTTTACAATGAGCAGTTCTTC
CASSWTGGGSGVYNEQFF
>NA|NA|TRBV7-6|TRBJ2-1
TGTGCTAGCAGCACAGACTTTTACAATGAGCAGTTCTTC
CASSTDFYNEQFF
>NA|once|TRBV7-2|TRBJ1-6
TGTGCCAGCAGCCTCGAAGCGGGGACCAATGAGCAGTACTTT
CASSLEAGTNEQYF
>TRBD1|many|TRBV28|TRBJ2-2
TGTGCCAGCAGGACAGGGACCGGGGAGCTGTTTTTT
CASRTGTGELFF
>NA|NA|TRBV7-7|TRBJ2-5
TGTGCTAGCAGCTTCGGGGGGCTAGGGGAGACCCAGTACTTC
CASSFGGLGETQYF
>NA|many|TRBV5-4|TRBJ2-1
TGTGCCAGCAGCATATCCTTCGGAGGGGGGCGCTCCTACAATGAGCAGTTCTTC
CASSISFGGGRSYNEQFF
>NA|NA|TRBV7-3|TRBJ2-1
TGTGCCAGCAGCTTAGGGGCGACCTCCTACAATGAGCAGTTCTTC
CASSLGATSYNEQFF
>TRBD2|medium-sized|TRBV6-6|TRBJ2-1
TGTGCCAGCAGTTACGGAGCGGGGGGGCCAAATGAGCAGTTCTTC
CASSYGAGGPNEQFF
>TRBD2|once|TRBV7-3|TRBJ2-1
TGTGCCAGCAGCTTAGAGTGGCGGGAGGGTGAGCAGTTCTTC
CASSLEWREGEQFF
>NA|NA|TRBV7-2|TRBJ2-1
TGTGCCAGCAGTCCTCAGCGGGCCCTCAATGAGCAGTTCTTC
CASSPQRALNEQFF
>NA|few|TRBV7-6|TRBJ1-4
TGTGCCAGCAGCGGAGACCCGGGGGAAAAACTGTTTTTT
CASSGDPGEKLFF
>NA|NA|TRBV5-4|TRBJ2-7
TGTGCCAGCAGCTTGGGCGGTCGTGAGCAGTACTTC
CASSLGGREQYF
>NA|NA|TRBV12-3/TRBV12-4|TRBJ1-4
TGTGCCAGCACACCCTCTGCGGGGGCTGAAAAACTGTTTTTT
CASTPSAGAEKLFF
>TRBD1|many|TRBV11-1|TRBJ2-3
TGTGCCAGCAGCACTGGACAGGGCACAGATACGCAGTATTTT
CASSTGQGTDTQYF
>TRBD1|NA|TRBV7-6|TRBJ2-5
TGTGCTAGCAGCCAAGGACAGGGCCAAGAGACCCAGTACTTC
CASSQGQGQETQYF
>TRBD1|few|TRBV19|TRBJ1-5
TGTGCCAGTACCGAGGGACAGGTCCTCAATCAGCCCCAGCATTTT
CASTEGQVLNQPQHF
>NA|many|TRBV7-7|TRBJ2-3
TGTGCTAGCAGCTTTACTAACACAGATACGCAGTATTTT
CASSFTNTDTQYF
>NA|few|TRBV7-8|TRBJ2-7
TGTGCCAGCAGCCCAAGGGGGACGGGTCCGTACGAGCAGTACTTC
CASSPRGTGPYEQYF
>TRBD2|NA|TRBV6-6|TRBJ2-1
TGTGCCAGCAGTTACTTAGGGACTAGCGGGATGTACAATGAGCAGTTCTTC
CASSYLGTSGMYNEQFF
>NA|medium-sized|TRBV7-9|TRBJ2-5
TGTGCCAGCAGCTTGGGCGGCTACCAAGAGACCCAGTACTTC
CASSLGGYQETQYF
>TRBD2|NA|TRBV11-2|TRBJ2-7
TGTGCCAGCAGCCCCCGACTAGCGGGAGGGCCTCACGAGCAGTACTTC
CASSPRLAGGPHEQYF
>NA|NA|TRBV7-8|TRBJ2-3
TGTGCCAGCAGCTTGGACCGCACAGATACGCAGTATTTT
CASSLDRTDTQYF
>TRBD1|medium-sized|TRBV7-3|TRBJ1-2
TGTGCCAGCAGCTTAACTTCGGGACAGTTCCCCTATGGCTACACCTTC
CASSLTSGQFPYGYTF
>TRBD2|once|TRBV11-2|TRBJ2-7
TGTGCCAGCAGCTTAGGATTTGCTAGCGGGAGCTACGAGCAGTACTTC
CASSLGFASGSYEQYF
>NA|NA|TRBV7-2|TRBJ2-5
TGTGCCAGCAGCTTCCGGGACCGCCAAGAGACCCAGTACTTC
CASSFRDRQETQYF
>NA|NA|TRBV7-8|TRBJ2-5
TGTGCCAGCAGCTTAGCGGTGGACCCCGGAGGGGTAGAGACCCAGTACTTC
CASSLAVDPGGVETQYF
>NA|NA|TRBV7-4|TRBJ2-1
TGTGCCAGCAGCTTAGCCGTTAGTGAGCAGTTCTTC
CASSLAVSEQFF
>TRBD2|once|TRBV7-2|TRBJ2-7
TGTGCCAGCAGCGTAGGAGCGGGAATTCCCTCCTACGAGCAGTACTTC
CASSVGAGIPSYEQYF
>NA|NA|TRBV10-2|TRBJ1-2
TGCGCCAGCAGTGAGTCGGCAGGGGCCCAGGGTGGCTACACCTTC
CASSESAGAQGGYTF
>NA|NA|TRBV5-1|TRBJ2-3
TGCGCCAGCAGCCAGGCGACAGTCACAGATACGCAGTATTTT
CASSQATVTDTQYF
>TRBD1|few|TRBV7-4|TRBJ1-6
TGTGCCAGCAGCTTACCAGGGGGACAGAGTCAACCATTCAATTCACCCCTCCACTTT
CASSLPGGQSQPFNSPLHF
>NA|NA|TRBV6-1|TRBJ2-1
TGTGCCAGCACCTCGTGGGGGTCCGAGGAGCAGTTCTTC
CASTSWGSEEQFF
>NA|medium-sized|TRBV7-6|TRBJ2-7
TGTGCCAGCAGCTTAAATGTGGCCTACGAGCAGTACTTC
CASSLNVAYEQYF
>TRBD2|NA|TRBV5-8|TRBJ2-1
TGTGCCAGCAGATCAGTAGCGGGAGTCTCCTACAATGAGCAGTTCTTC
CASRSVAGVSYNEQFF
>NA|NA|TRBV11-1|TRBJ2-7
TGTGCCAGCAGCTTTAGCGGCCGCTCCTACAATGAGCAGTACTTC
CASSFSGRSYNEQYF
>TRBD1|many|TRBV28|TRBJ2-3
TGTGCCAGCAGGGCAGGGGGCCCAGATACGCAGTATTTT
CASRAGGPDTQYF
>NA|NA|TRBV7-2|TRBJ1-2
TGTGCCAGCAGCTCTCAACTTACAGGGCTATCTGGCTACACCTTC
CASSSQLTGLSGYTF
>TRBD1|few|TRBV19|TRBJ1-2
TGTGCCAGTAGTCCCGGGACAGCCACCTATGGCTACACCTTC
CASSPGTATYGYTF
>TRBD2|few|TRBV11-2|TRBJ2-5
TGTGCCAGCAGCTTAGGTTCTCGGAGCGGGAGTGAGACCCAGTACTTC
CASSLGSRSGSETQYF
>NA|NA|TRBV6-1|TRBJ2-2
TGTGCCAGCGGAGGGGGCCAGAACACCGGGGAGCTGTTTTTT
CASGGGQNTGELFF
>NA|NA|TRBV7-3|TRBJ2-1
TGTGCCAGCAGCTTAAGGTGGACGTCGGGTGAGCAGTTCTTC
CASSLRWTSGEQFF
>NA|NA|TRBV28|TRBJ2-5
TGTGCCAGCAGTTTAGCAAGGGTCGAGACCCAGTACTTC
CASSLARVETQYF
>NA|NA|TRBV3-1|TRBJ2-5
TGTGCCAGCAGGGGGCCGGTCAATGAGCAGTACTTC
CASRGPVNEQYF
>NA|NA|TRBV18|TRBJ2-1
TGTGCCAGCTCACCATCTGCAGCCGGCAATGAGCAGTTCTTC
CASSPSAAGNEQFF
>NA|many|TRBV7-2|TRBJ2-6
NA
CASSLACGKHLRF
>NA|NA|TRBV7-6|TRBJ2-5
TGTGCCAGCAGCGAGGGACACCGTCAAGAGACCCAGTACTTC
CASSEGHRQETQYF
>TRBD2|NA|TRBV27|TRBJ2-7
TGTGCCAGCAGTTTATTAACTAGCGGGAGGGGCAATGAGCAGTACTTC
CASSLLTSGRGNEQYF